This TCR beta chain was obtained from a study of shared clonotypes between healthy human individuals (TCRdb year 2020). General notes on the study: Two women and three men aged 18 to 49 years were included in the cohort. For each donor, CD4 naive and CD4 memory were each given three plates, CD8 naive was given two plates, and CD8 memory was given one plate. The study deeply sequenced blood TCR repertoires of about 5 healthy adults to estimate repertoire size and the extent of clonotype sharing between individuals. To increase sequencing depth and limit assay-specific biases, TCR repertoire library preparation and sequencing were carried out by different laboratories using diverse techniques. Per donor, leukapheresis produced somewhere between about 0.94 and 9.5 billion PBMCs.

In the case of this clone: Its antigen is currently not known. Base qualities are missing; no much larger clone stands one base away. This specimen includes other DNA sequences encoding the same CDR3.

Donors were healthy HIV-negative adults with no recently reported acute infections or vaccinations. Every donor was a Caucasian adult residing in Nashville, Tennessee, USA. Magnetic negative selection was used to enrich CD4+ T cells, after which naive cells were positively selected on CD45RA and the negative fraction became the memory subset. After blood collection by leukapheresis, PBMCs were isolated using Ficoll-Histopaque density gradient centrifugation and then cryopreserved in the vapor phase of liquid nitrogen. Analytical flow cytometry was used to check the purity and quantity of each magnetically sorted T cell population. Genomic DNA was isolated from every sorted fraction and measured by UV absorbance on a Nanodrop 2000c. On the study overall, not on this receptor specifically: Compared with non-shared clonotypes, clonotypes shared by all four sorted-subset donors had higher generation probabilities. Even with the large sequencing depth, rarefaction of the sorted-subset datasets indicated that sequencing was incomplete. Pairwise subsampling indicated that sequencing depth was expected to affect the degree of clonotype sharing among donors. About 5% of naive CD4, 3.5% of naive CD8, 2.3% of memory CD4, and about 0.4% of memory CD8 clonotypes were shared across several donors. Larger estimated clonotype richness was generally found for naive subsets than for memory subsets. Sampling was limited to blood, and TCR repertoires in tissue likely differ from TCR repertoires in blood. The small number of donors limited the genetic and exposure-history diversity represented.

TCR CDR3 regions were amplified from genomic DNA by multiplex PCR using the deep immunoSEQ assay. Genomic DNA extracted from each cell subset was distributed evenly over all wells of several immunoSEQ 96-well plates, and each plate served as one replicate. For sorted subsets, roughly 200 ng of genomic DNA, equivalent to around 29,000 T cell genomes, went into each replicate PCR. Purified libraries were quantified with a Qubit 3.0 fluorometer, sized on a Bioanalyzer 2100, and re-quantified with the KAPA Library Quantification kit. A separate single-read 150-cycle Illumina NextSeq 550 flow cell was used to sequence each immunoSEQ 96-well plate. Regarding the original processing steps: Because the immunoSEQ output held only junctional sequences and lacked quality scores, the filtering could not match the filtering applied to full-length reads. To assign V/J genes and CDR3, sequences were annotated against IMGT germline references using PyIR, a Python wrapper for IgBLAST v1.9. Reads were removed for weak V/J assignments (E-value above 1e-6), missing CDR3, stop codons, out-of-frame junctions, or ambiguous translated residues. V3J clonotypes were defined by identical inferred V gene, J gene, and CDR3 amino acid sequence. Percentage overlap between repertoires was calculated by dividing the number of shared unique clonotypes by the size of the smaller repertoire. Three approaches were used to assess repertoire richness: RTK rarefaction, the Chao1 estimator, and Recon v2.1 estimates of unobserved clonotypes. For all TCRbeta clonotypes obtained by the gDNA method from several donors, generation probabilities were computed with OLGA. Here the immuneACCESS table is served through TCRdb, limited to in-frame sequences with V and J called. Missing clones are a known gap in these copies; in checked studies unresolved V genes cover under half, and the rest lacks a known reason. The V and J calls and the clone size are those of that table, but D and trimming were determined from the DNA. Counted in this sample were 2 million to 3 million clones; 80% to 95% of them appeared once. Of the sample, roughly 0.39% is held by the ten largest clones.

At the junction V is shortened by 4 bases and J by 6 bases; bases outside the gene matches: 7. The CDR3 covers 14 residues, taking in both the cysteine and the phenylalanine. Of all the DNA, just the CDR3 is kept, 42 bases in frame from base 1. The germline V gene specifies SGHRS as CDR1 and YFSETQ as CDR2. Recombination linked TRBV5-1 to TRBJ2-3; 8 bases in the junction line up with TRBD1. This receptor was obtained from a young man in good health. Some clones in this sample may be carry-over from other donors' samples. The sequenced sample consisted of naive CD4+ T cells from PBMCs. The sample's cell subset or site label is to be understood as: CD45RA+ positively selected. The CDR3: CASSGRTGTDTQYF. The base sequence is TGCGCCAGCAGCGGAAGGACAGGGACTGATACGCAGTATTTT.